The next 17 T cell receptor beta chains were all read from a single sample in a study of human T cells and chemical hapten exposure. Time point defined: pre-sensitization, week 0. The treatment here: therapeutic diphenylcyclopropenone sensitization with weekly scalp DPC. Via MiXCR, TCRdb re-called the RACE reads, giving one row per CDR3 protein. The table shows about 270,000 distinct CDR3 sequences, with roughly 8% occurring only once. The specimen was whole blood, collected in connection with sensitization to the hapten diphenylcyclopropenone (DPC). The receptors here all came from a young man with alopecia areata. Some clones in this sample may be carry-over from other donors' samples.

This sequence joins TRBV4-2 and TRBJ1-1; tentative D call: TRBD1 (6 bases). The CDR3 is 16 residues long. The V end was cut by 4 bases, the J end by 2 bases, with 17 bases between. CDR1 is LGHNA and CDR2 is YNFKEQ in the germline V gene. The DNA for the CDR3 is TGTGCCAGCAGCCCACTTTGGAGGGGGACCAACACTGAAGCTTTCTTT. As protein: CASSPLWRGTNTEAFF.

The chain couples TRBV11-3 to TRBJ1-1; D not resolved. Germline V lookup: CDR1 SGHNT, CDR2 YENEEA. This CDR3 is built from 13 residues. The V and J ends lost 5 bases and 1 base respectively, with 8 bases between them. CDR3 bases: TGTGCCAGCAGCACGAGACCGAACACTGAAGCTTTCTTT. It codes for CASSTRPNTEAFF.

This clonotype was recorded at least ten times. V usage is TRBV3-1 and J usage is TRBJ1-6; D remains ambiguous. V dropped 1 base and J dropped 9 bases, with 16 bases sitting between them. Germline V CDR1 and CDR2: LGHDT, YNNKEL (reference sequence). The length of the CDR3 is 16 residues. The CDR3 region is CASSQGWMMTLSPLHF. The CDR3 coding sequence is TGTGCCAGCAGCCAAGGTTGGATGATGACCCTTTCACCCCTCCACTTT.

The rearrangement joins TRBV20-1 to TRBJ1-5; D remains ambiguous. CDR1 and CDR2 (germline): DFQATT, SNEGSKA (reference sequence). V dropped 3 bases and J dropped 1 base, with 7 bases sitting between them. The CDR3 has 13 residues. The CDR3 DNA reads as TGCAGTGCTAGGGGGATGAGCAATCAGCCCCAGCATTTT. As protein: CSARGMSNQPQHF.

Ten or more counts support this clonotype. This sequence joins TRBV20-1 and TRBJ1-5, with D hard to call. Germline CDR1 DFQATT, CDR2 SNEGSKA (reference sequence). V shed 2 bases and J shed 0 bases, with 5 bases lying between them. The CDR3 sequence is 13 residues long. The CDR3 DNA follows: TGCAGTGCTAGATACACTAGCAATCAGCCCCAGCATTTT. This sequence encodes CSARYTSNQPQHF.

This clonotype was detected ten times or more. The chain has TRBV28 and TRBJ2-1; 8 bases agree with TRBD2. The CDR3 contains 14 residues. V shed 6 bases, J shed 3 bases, and the junction held 4 bases outside the gene matches. Germline loops: CDR1 MDHEN, CDR2 SYDVKM. The CDR3 sequence: CASRKAGDYNEQFF. The CDR3 DNA is TGTGCCAGCAGAAAAGCGGGGGACTACAATGAGCAGTTCTTC.

Many counts were recorded for this clonotype. The chain uses TRBV25-1 and TRBJ2-1; 8 bases agree with TRBD2. Losses at the gene ends were 4 bases for V and 4 bases for J; bases not matched to a gene: 3. The CDR3 covers 14 residues. Per the germline V gene, CDR1 is MGHDK and CDR2 is SYGVNS. CDR3 loop: CASSVSGEYNEQFF. In DNA, the CDR3 is TGTGCCAGCAGTGTTAGCGGGGAATACAATGAGCAGTTCTTC.

This clonotype has a count of ten or more. The V and J genes are TRBV27 and TRBJ1-6; D might be TRBD1 (5 bases). CDR3 length equals 15 residues. Trimming took 5 bases from V and 0 from J, leaving 8 bases between them. Germline loops: CDR1 MNHEY, CDR2 SMNVEV (reference sequence). The DNA for the CDR3 is TGTGCCAGCAGTCGGGGGAGCTCCTATAATTCACCCCTCCACTTT. This translates into CASSRGSSYNSPLHF.

This clonotype was seen repeatedly, ten times or more. J is TRBJ2-1 and V is TRBV20-1; D unclear. The CDR3 is 14 residues long. Trimming pared 1 base from V and 4 bases from J, leaving 11 bases between. Germline loops: CDR1 DFQATT, CDR2 SNEGSKA (reference sequence). The DNA of the CDR3 is TGCAGTGCTAGAGTATTGGGGTCTTACAATGAGCAGTTCTTC. This sequence encodes CSARVLGSYNEQFF.

The chain is built from TRBV11-1 and TRBJ1-4; 8 nucleotides match TRBD1. CDR1 and CDR2 (germline): SGHAT, FQDESV (reference sequence). The V and J ends lost 5 bases and 8 bases, in that order; junction bases with no gene match: 13. The CDR3 loop spans 16 amino acids. The CDR3 reads CASSQRTGTGGEKLFF. In DNA form, the CDR3 reads TGTGCCAGCAGCCAACGTACCGGGACAGGTGGCGAAAAACTGTTTTTT.

The V and J genes are TRBV6-6 and TRBJ1-6; D is unclear. Between the trimmed V and J ends, which lost 0 bases and 6 bases, there was a span of 9 bases. Per the germline V gene, CDR1 is MNHNY and CDR2 is SVGAGI (reference sequence). This CDR3 is built from 15 residues. The DNA for the CDR3 is TGTGCCAGCAGTTACTCGAACCACCTTAATTCACCCCTCCACTTT. It yields the protein CASSYSNHLNSPLHF.

V gene TRBV20-1 combines with J gene TRBJ1-2, with 11 positions matching TRBD1. Germline trimming cut 6 bases from V and 3 bases from J; bases unmatched to any gene: 0. Germline V gives CDR1 DFQATT, CDR2 SNEGSKA (reference sequence). The length of the CDR3 is 12 residues. The CDR3 sequence is CSAGQGDYGYTF. CDR3 nucleotide sequence: TGCAGTGCGGGACAGGGGGACTATGGCTACACCTTC.

This clonotype has ten or more counts. V gene TRBV14 combines with J gene TRBJ2-7; no firm D call. The germline V gene has CDR1 SGHDN and CDR2 FVKESK. The V gene lost 3 bases and the J gene lost 3 bases, with 9 bases spanning the gap. The CDR3 is 13 amino acids. The CDR3 loop is CASSHPGIYEQYV. The CDR3 DNA is TGTGCCAGCAGCCACCCTGGGATCTACGAGCAGTACGTC.

This clonotype has a handful of counts. The chain couples TRBV3-1 to TRBJ1-1; D remains ambiguous. Germline V gene sequence: CDR1 LGHDT, CDR2 YNNKEL (reference sequence). Deletions cut 2 bases from V and 5 bases from J, with 15 bases between. The CDR3 runs to 15 residues. The CDR3 here is CASSQFASAITEAFF. The CDR3 DNA reads as TGTGCCAGCAGCCAATTTGCCTCTGCCATTACTGAAGCTTTCTTT.

The rearrangement uses TRBV5-1 and TRBJ2-2; 8 bases agree with TRBD1. V gave up 2 bases and J gave up 4 bases; unmatched junction bases: 7. This CDR3 has 16 amino acids. Germline-derived CDR1 and CDR2 are SGHRS and YFSETQ. This chain's CDR3 is CASSLRPQGATGELFF. CDR3 coding DNA: TGCGCCAGCAGCTTACGTCCCCAGGGGGCCACCGGGGAGCTGTTTTTT.

This clonotype was detected a few times. The chain links TRBV5-6 to TRBJ1-2; TRBD1 agrees at 7 bases. CDR3 length: 16 residues. CDR1 is SGHDT, CDR2 YYEEEE, per germline. The V gene end was trimmed by 4 bases and the J gene end by 1 base; junction bases not matched to a gene: 10. CDR3: CASSIGTVKDNYGYTF. Here the CDR3 DNA reads TGTGCCAGCAGCATCGGGACAGTGAAGGATAACTATGGCTACACCTTC.

This clonotype was detected only a few times. J is TRBJ1-2 and V is TRBV2; D is undetermined. Germline V gene data show CDR1 as SNHLY and CDR2 as FYNNEI. CDR3 size: 15 residues. The germline V and J ends were trimmed by 1 base and 0 bases, with 9 bases remaining between them. CDR3 in amino acids: CASSEGHAANYGYTF. As DNA, the CDR3 is TGTGCCAGCAGTGAAGGACACGCAGCTAACTATGGCTACACCTTC.